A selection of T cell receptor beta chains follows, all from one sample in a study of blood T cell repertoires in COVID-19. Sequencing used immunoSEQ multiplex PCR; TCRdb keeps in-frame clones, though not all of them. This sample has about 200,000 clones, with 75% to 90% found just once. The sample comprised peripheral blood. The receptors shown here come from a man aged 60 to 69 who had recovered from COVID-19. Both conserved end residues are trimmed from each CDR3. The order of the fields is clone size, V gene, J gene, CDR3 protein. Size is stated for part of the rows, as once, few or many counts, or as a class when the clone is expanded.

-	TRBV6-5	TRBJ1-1	ASSYSKGKNTEAF
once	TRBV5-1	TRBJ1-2	ASSPGQGAAYGYT
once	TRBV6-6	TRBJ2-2	ASSYRQANTGELF
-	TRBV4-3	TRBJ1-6	ASSLKRGNSPLH
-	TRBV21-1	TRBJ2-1	ASSGRTSGGWNEQF
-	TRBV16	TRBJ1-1	ASSQNRENTEAF
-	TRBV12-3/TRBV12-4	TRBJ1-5	ASTYDRTQPQH
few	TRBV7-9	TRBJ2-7	ASSPPSVVAGPREQY
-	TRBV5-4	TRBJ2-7	ASSLSGGASSLYEQY
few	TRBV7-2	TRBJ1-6	ASSLRDGSNSPLH
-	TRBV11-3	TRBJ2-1	ASSRQGYNEQF
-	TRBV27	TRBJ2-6	ASSKWTFGNSGANVLT
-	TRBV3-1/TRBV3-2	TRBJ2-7	ASSRQGGYEQY
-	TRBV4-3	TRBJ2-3	ASSLDWTGSLNTQY
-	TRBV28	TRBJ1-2	ASSGGTGWYGYT
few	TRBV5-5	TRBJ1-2	ASSPQGVNYGYT
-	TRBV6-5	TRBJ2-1	ASRTGSYNEQF
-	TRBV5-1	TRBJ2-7	ASSLPTPGVYEQY
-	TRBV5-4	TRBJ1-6	ASSIDRDRPNSPLH
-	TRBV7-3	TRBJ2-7	ASSLQSMTGTSGRSPGGEQY
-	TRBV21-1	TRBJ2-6	ASSTRRDRWHLSGANVLT
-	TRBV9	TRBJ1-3	ASSVTGSGNTIY
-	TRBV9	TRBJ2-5	ASSVIAGGQETQY
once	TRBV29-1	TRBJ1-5	SAVDRGSNQPQH
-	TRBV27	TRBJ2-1	ASSSYGRNYNEQF
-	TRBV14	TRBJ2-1	ASSLPLTKTYNEQF
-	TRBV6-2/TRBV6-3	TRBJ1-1	ASSYQGLKNTEAF
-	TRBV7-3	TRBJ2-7	ASSLSGGPIKQY
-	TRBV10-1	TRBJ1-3	ASSESYLNTGGPICLEDTIY
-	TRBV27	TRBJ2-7	ASHSGTSSYEQY
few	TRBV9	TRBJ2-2	ASSVQGTGELF
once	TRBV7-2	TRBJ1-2	ASSLGQGRSYGYT
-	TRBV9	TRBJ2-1	ASSLRTSGPYNEQF
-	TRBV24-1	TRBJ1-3	ATSDGGTAGRSGNTIY
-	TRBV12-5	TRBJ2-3	ASAEMLTSTDTQY
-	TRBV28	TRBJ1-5	ASSLPQQNQPQH
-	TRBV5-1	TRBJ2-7	ASSWEGVSYEQY
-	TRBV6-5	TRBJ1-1	ASSYSRDTEAF
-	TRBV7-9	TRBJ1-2	ASSLDPGQGFNYGYT
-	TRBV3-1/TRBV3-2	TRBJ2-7	ASSQGGGVPPEYEQY
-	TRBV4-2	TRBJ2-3	ASSQAAGGLHRTDTQY
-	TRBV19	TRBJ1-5	ASSIRGTGDNQPQH
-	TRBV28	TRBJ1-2	ASSLNNYGYT
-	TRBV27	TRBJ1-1	ASWDRYTEAF
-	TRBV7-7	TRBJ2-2	ASSKDRGLTNTGELF